These 32 T cell receptor beta chains share one sample of origin, sequenced in a study of blood T cell repertoires in COVID-19 (dated by TCRdb to about 2020). Receptor libraries were prepared by the immunoSEQ multiplex PCR assay. Entries here come from immuneACCESS through TCRdb and include only in-frame sequences with V and J called. Some clones fail to appear in such tables; in the studies checked, an unresolved V gene covers under half of the shortfall, and the cause of the remainder is unknown. This sample gives roughly 380,000 clones in total; around 87% of them show up just once. The ten largest clones add up to approximately 1.2% of the sample. The sample consisted of PBMCs or T cells enriched from blood (not recorded which). Receptor source: a man in his thirties or forties who had recovered from COVID-19.

The table lists this clone with a count of one. The chain links TRBV10-3 to TRBJ2-5; 8 positions match TRBD2. This CDR3 contains 14 residues. J lost 4 bases, V lost 3 bases, and 4 bases had no gene match. Germline CDR1 reads ENHRY; CDR2 reads SYGVKD. The DNA for the CDR3 is TGTGCCATCAGTGACGGGCTAGCGGGAGAGACCCAGTACTTC. As protein: CAISDGLAGETQYF.

This clone was seen a handful of times. The V and J genes are TRBV6-5 and TRBJ1-5; D perhaps matches TRBD1 (5 bases). This CDR3 region has 15 residues. The ends were cut back, 6 bases at V and 6 bases at J, with 18 bases in the middle. Germline CDR1 reads MNHEY; CDR2 reads SVGAGI. CDR3 region: CASRPRQFSSQPQHF. CDR3 coding DNA: TGTGCCAGCAGACCAAGACAGTTCTCGAGTCAGCCCCAGCATTTT.

The chain carries TRBV5-1 and TRBJ1-2; 12 nucleotides agree with TRBD1. CDR3 size: 14 residues. J was trimmed by 8 bases and V by 5 bases; bases with no gene match: 7. Germline V CDR1 and CDR2: SGHRS, YFSETQ. The CDR3 coding sequence is TGCGCCAGCAGAGCGGGACAGGGGGCTGGAGGCTACACCTTC. Translated, it gives CASRAGQGAGGYTF.

The rearrangement uses TRBV4-3 and TRBJ2-4; D not resolved. Trimming pared 0 bases from V and 2 bases from J, leaving 8 bases between. Germline V lookup: CDR1 LGHNA, CDR2 YSLEER. The CDR3 is 15 amino acids. The CDR3 bases are TGCGCCAGCAGCCAAGACCGAGAGCCCAAAAACATTCAGTACTTC. Its translation is CASSQDREPKNIQYF.

V and J are TRBV30 and TRBJ2-7; 8 bases fit TRBD2. V gave up 2 bases and J gave up 0 bases; unmatched junction bases: 12. The CDR3 covers 17 residues. Per the germline V gene, CDR1 is GTSNPN and CDR2 is SVGIG (reference sequence). Here the CDR3 reads CAWSLTPGGPSSYEQYF. DNA of the CDR3: TGTGCCTGGAGTCTAACCCCGGGGGGGCCAAGCTCCTACGAGCAGTACTTC.

The chain joins TRBV3-1 (or the pseudogene TRBV3-2) to TRBJ2-4; D call uncertain. The CDR3 sequence is 15 residues long. The germline gives CDR1 LGHDT, CDR2 YNNKEL (reference sequence). The V end lost 4 bases, the J end lost 0 bases, and 10 bases lay between the germline ends. The CDR3 DNA sequence: TGTGCCAGCAGCCCCCTAGGCTTAGCCAAAAACATTCAGTACTTC. Its translation: CASSPLGLAKNIQYF.

The chain employs TRBV15 and TRBJ1-5; maybe TRBD1 (5 bases). The CDR3 is made up of 14 amino acids. Germline V gene lookup returns CDR1 LNHNV and CDR2 YYDKDF (reference sequence). V gave up 6 bases and J gave up 2 bases, with 11 bases separating them. CDR3 sequence: CATSNVGGNQPQHF. The CDR3 bases are TGTGCCACCAGTAATGTAGGGGGCAATCAGCCCCAGCATTTT.

The rearrangement links TRBV4-1 to TRBJ1-1, with 7 bases aligning to TRBD1. There are 15 residues in the CDR3. With V trimmed by 4 bases and J by 2 bases, 7 bases remained unmatched. Germline V CDR1 and CDR2: MGHRA, YSYEKL. The CDR3 loop reads CASSRGQVGNTEAFF. In nucleotides, the CDR3 is TGCGCCAGCAGCCGCGGACAGGTTGGAAACACTGAAGCTTTCTTT.

Only a few counts were recorded for this clone. The chain has TRBV28 and TRBJ1-2, with TRBD1 matching 7 bases. The CDR3 has 14 amino acids. V dropped 4 bases and J dropped 5; count of bases not matched to a gene: 7. The V gene's germline CDR1 is MDHEN and CDR2 SYDVKM. The CDR3, as DNA: TGTGCCAGCAGTTCCCCGACAGGGAATTATGGCTACACCTTC. Its protein is CASSSPTGNYGYTF.

The chain combines TRBV19 with TRBJ1-5, with 7 bases fitting TRBD1. The germline V gene has CDR1 LNHDA and CDR2 SQIVND (reference sequence). The CDR3 extends over 14 amino acids. Losses at the gene ends were 3 bases for V and 7 bases for J; bases not matched to a gene: 6. The CDR3 coding sequence is TGTGCCAGTAGTATCTCCTCGACAGGGCAGCCCCAGCATTTT. Amino acids: CASSISSTGQPQHF. The full variable domain, its missing parts supplied by reference TRBV19 and TRBJ1-5, is DGGITQSPKYLFRKEGQNVTLSCEQNLNHDAMYWYRQDPGQGLRLIYYSQIVNDFQKGDIAEGYSVSREKKESFPLTVTSAQKNPTAFYLCASSISSTGQPQHFGDGTRLSIL.

V gene TRBV4-3 combines with J gene TRBJ1-3; the D gene is possibly TRBD1 (5 bases). Trimming took off 0 bases at V and 2 bases at J, with 14 bases between the two ends. CDR1 and CDR2 (germline): LGHNA, YSLEER. CDR3 length equals 17 residues. The CDR3 protein is CASSQEGGRSPGNTIYF. The CDR3 DNA reads as TGCGCCAGCAGCCAAGAGGGGGGTAGGAGTCCTGGAAACACCATATATTTT.

In DNA, the CDR3 is TGTGCCAGCAGTCGAAGCTTCTCCGGAGAGACCCAGTACTTC. It encodes CASSRSFSGETQYF. The chain carries TRBV2 and TRBJ2-5; no clear D. This CDR3 spans 14 amino acids. The V gene lost 5 bases and the J gene lost 4 bases, with 14 bases spanning the gap. Germline V gives CDR1 SNHLY, CDR2 FYNNEI.

This rearrangement joins TRBV30 to TRBJ1-2; D may be TRBD1 (5 bases). Trimming removed 0 bases at V and 3 bases at J, with 14 bases between. CDR3 size: 15 residues. Germline-derived CDR1 and CDR2 are GTSNPN and SVGIG (reference sequence). CDR3 region: CAWSVLPQGDYGYTF. CDR3 nucleotides: TGTGCCTGGAGTGTACTTCCCCAGGGTGACTATGGCTACACCTTC.

This clone was counted between two and nine times. The V call is TRBV7-9, the J call TRBJ1-6, with D perhaps matching TRBD1 (5 bases). From germline, CDR1 is SEHNR and CDR2 FQNEAQ (reference sequence). Trimming removed 5 bases at V and 11 bases at J, with 16 bases between. The CDR3 contains 14 residues. CDR3 sequence: CASSLGEGLAPLHF. The CDR3, as DNA: TGTGCCAGCAGCCTCGGGGAGGGGCTTGCACCCCTCCACTTT.

This clone appeared a few times. The J gene is TRBJ1-2, the V gene TRBV10-3; D is perhaps TRBD1 (6 bases). The CDR3 has 13 residues. Trimming shortened V by 1 base and J by 6 bases, and 9 bases separated the two germline ends. CDR1 is ENHRY, CDR2 SYGVKD, per germline. The chain's CDR3 is CAISELDRNGYTF. The CDR3 bases are TGTGCCATCAGTGAGTTGGACAGAAATGGCTACACCTTC.

The gene calls are TRBV4-1 and TRBJ1-1, with TRBD1 matching 8 bases. Looked up from germline, CDR1 is MGHRA and CDR2 is YSYEKL. The CDR3 is made up of 15 amino acids. V lost 7 bases, J lost 6 bases, and 13 bases stayed unmatched. The CDR3 nucleotides are TGCGCCAGCACAAAGGGACAGGCCTCGGGCCCTGAAGCTTTCTTT. This encodes CASTKGQASGPEAFF.

The chain employs TRBV7-9 and TRBJ1-2, with D possibly TRBD1 on 6 matching bases. There are 13 residues in the CDR3. The germline V and J ends were trimmed by 5 bases and 4 bases, with 11 bases remaining between them. CDR1 is SEHNR and CDR2 is FQNEAQ in the germline V gene (reference sequence). The CDR3 loop reads CASSRTEAYGYTF. The CDR3 region has the DNA TGTGCCAGCAGCCGGACAGAAGCCTATGGCTACACCTTC.

The rearrangement uses TRBV18 and TRBJ2-7; a possible D gene is TRBD2 (5 bases). The V end was cut by 2 bases, the J end by 2 bases, with 7 bases between. Looked up from germline, CDR1 is KGHSH and CDR2 is LQKENI. This CDR3 spans 13 amino acids. This CDR3 reads CASSPFGAYEQYF. The CDR3 nucleotides are TGTGCCAGCTCACCATTCGGGGCCTACGAGCAGTACTTC.

This chain connects TRBV2 to TRBJ1-3; a possible D gene is TRBD1 (5 bases). Germline CDR1 reads SNHLY; CDR2 reads FYNNEI. V lost 0 bases to trimming and J lost 2 bases, with 8 bases between them. This CDR3 contains 15 residues. This chain's CDR3 is CASSEAGRAGNTIYF. CDR3 nucleotide sequence: TGTGCCAGCAGTGAAGCGGGCAGGGCTGGAAACACCATATATTTT.

This chain joins TRBV27 and TRBJ1-5, with D possibly being TRBD1 (5 bases). V was cut by 2 bases and J by 8 bases, with 10 bases left in between. The CDR3 spans 13 residues. Germline V gene lookup returns CDR1 MNHEY and CDR2 SMNVEV (reference sequence). The CDR3 spells CASSLVGHEPQHF. The CDR3 DNA reads as TGTGCCAGCAGTTTAGTGGGGCATGAGCCCCAGCATTTT.

This chain uses TRBV6-2 or TRBV6-3 with TRBJ1-6; 10 bases align to TRBD1. With 0 bases clipped from V and 11 bases from J, the junction kept 4 bases outside the gene matches. The CDR3 contains 15 residues. Germline V gene sequence: CDR1 MNHEY, CDR2 SVGEGT. The chain's CDR3 is CASSYSGQGRAPLHF. CDR3 in DNA: TGTGCCAGCAGTTACTCGGGACAGGGGAGGGCACCCCTCCACTTT.

V usage is TRBV23-1 and J usage is TRBJ2-4; D is possibly TRBD1 (5 bases). TRBV23-1 is an ORF; its function is uncertain. V was clipped by 7 bases and J by 11 bases, with 15 bases between them. This CDR3 spans 12 amino acids. CDR3 sequence (DNA): TGCGCCAGCACCAGGGAAATAGGGGTTCAGTACTTC. This translates into CASTREIGVQYF.

The genes are TRBV2 and TRBJ2-1, with 7 bases aligning to TRBD2. Per germline, CDR1 SNHLY and CDR2 FYNNEI. The ends lost 3 bases at V and 1 base at J; junction bases unmatched: 18. This CDR3 has 20 residues. The CDR3 is CASSELSRAGDRSSYNEQFF. CDR3 nucleotide sequence: TGTGCCAGCAGTGAGCTCTCCCGGGCGGGGGATAGGAGTTCCTACAATGAGCAGTTCTTC.

In its sample, this clone was seen many times. The rearrangement joins TRBV3-1 (or the pseudogene TRBV3-2) to TRBJ1-3, with unresolved D. CDR1 is LGHDT and CDR2 is YNNKEL in the germline V gene (reference sequence). The CDR3 spans 15 residues. V lost 8 bases and J 0 bases, leaving 14 bases between the germline ends. The CDR3 protein is CASSGGPSSGNTIYF. The CDR3 DNA sequence: TGTGCCAGCTCCGGAGGACCCAGCTCTGGAAACACCATATATTTT.

This rearrangement joins TRBV7-9 to TRBJ2-1, with D possibly matching TRBD1 (5 bases). V lost 6 bases and J lost 0, with 12 bases in between. The CDR3 is 15 residues long. From germline, CDR1 is SEHNR and CDR2 FQNEAQ (reference sequence). This CDR3 is CASSPDRLSYNEQFF. The DNA of the CDR3 is TGTGCCAGCAGTCCCGACAGACTCTCCTACAATGAGCAGTTCTTC. Variable domain in full (rest from reference TRBV7-9 and TRBJ2-1): DTGVSQNPRHKITKRGQNVTFRCDPISEHNRLYWYRQTLGQGPEFLTYFQNEAQLEKSRLLSDRFSAERPKGSFSTLEIQRTEQGDSAMYLCASSPDRLSYNEQFFGPGTRLTVL.

The chain recombines TRBV7-2 with TRBJ2-1; 12 bases agree with TRBD2. CDR1 SGHTA and CDR2 FQGNSA come from the germline V gene. The CDR3 runs 17 residues. The V and J ends lost 1 base and 8 bases, in that order; junction bases with no gene match: 9. The CDR3 DNA sequence: TGTGCCAGCAGCTTAGTTCGGGCTAGCGGGGGGGCCTATGAGCAGTTCTTC. Encoded protein: CASSLVRASGGAYEQFF.

The chain uses TRBV2 and TRBJ1-6; tentative D call: TRBD1 (6 bases). The CDR3 runs to 18 residues. V gave up 6 bases and J gave up 0 bases, with 18 bases separating them. Germline V gene lookup returns CDR1 SNHLY and CDR2 FYNNEI. The CDR3 DNA reads TGTGCCAGCAGCGAGATAGGACAGCTGCCCTCCTATAATTCACCCCTCCACTTT. Translated: CASSEIGQLPSYNSPLHF.

This clone appeared a few times. V is TRBV19 and J is TRBJ1-6; 7 bases align to TRBD1. In germline, CDR1 is LNHDA, CDR2 SQIVND (reference sequence). Germline trimming cut 10 bases from V and 7 bases from J; bases unmatched to any gene: 13. The CDR3 is 15 amino acids. The CDR3: CATSIGDRANSPLHF. CDR3 bases: TGTGCCACCAGTATAGGTGACAGGGCGAATTCACCCCTCCACTTT.

The chain joins TRBV15 to TRBJ1-2; possible D gene TRBD1, 6 bases. This CDR3 has 13 amino acids. Trimming left V 1 base short and J 8 bases short, with 11 bases between. CDR1 and CDR2 (germline): LNHNV, YYDKDF (reference sequence). The chain's CDR3 is CATSRATGIGYTF. CDR3 DNA: TGTGCCACCAGCAGAGCAACAGGGATCGGCTACACCTTC.

As concerns this clone: The same CDR3 also results from other DNA sequences found in this sample. CDR3 in amino acids: CASSIQGLNTEAFF. The CDR3, as DNA: TGTGCCAGTAGTATACAGGGACTTAACACTGAAGCTTTCTTT. V usage is TRBV19 and J usage is TRBJ1-1, with a tentative D call TRBD1 (5 bases). V gave up 2 bases and J gave up 2 bases, with 9 bases separating them. The CDR3 loop spans 14 amino acids. Germline CDR1 reads LNHDA; CDR2 reads SQIVND (reference sequence).

V is TRBV12-2 and J is TRBJ2-6; TRBD2, the table's D call, was not compared with the DNA. TRBV12-2 is classified as a pseudogene. The CDR3 has 17 residues. The CDR3 here is CASRPSFWRPGANVLTF. DNA of the CDR3: TGTGCAAGTCGCCCTTCGTTTTGGAGGCCTGGGGCCAACGTCCTGACTTTC.

V is TRBV5-4 and J is TRBJ1-2, with 8 bases identical to TRBD1. The CDR3 contains 14 residues. Looked up from germline, CDR1 is SGHNT and CDR2 is YYREEE (reference sequence). The ends lost 5 bases at V and 6 bases at J; junction bases unmatched: 9. The CDR3 nucleotides read TGTGCCAGCAGGGGCCAGGGGGCGGGCCATGGCTACACCTTC. As protein: CASRGQGAGHGYTF.